Following are 32 T cell receptor beta chains from one sample sequenced in a study of T cell responses to AZD1222 COVID-19 vaccine. TCRdb keeps only in-frame clones here, not all; method: immunoSEQ multiplex PCR. Of fewer than 120,000 clones in the sample, roughly 92% were seen once. This specimen was peripheral blood, taken 28 days after the second AZD1222 dose. The receptors were sampled from an adult who received the AZD1222 COVID-19 vaccine.

The chain links TRBV3-1 (or the pseudogene TRBV3-2) to TRBJ2-2; D is unresolved. The germline V gene has CDR1 LGHDT and CDR2 YNNKEL (reference sequence). The CDR3 consists of 14 residues. V was pared by 1 base and J by 5 bases, with 8 bases between. The CDR3 DNA sequence: TGTGCCAGCAGCCAAGCCACACAAACCGGGGAGCTGTTTTTT. Its protein is CASSQATQTGELFF.

V usage is TRBV6-5 and J usage is TRBJ2-3; D gene unclear. The CDR3 is made up of 15 amino acids. V shed 2 bases and J shed 1 base, with 10 bases lying between them. Germline V gene lookup returns CDR1 MNHEY and CDR2 SVGAGI. CDR3 in amino acids: CASSYTSRGTDTQYF. As DNA, the CDR3 is TGTGCCAGCAGTTACACCTCGAGAGGCACAGATACGCAGTATTTT.

The CDR3: CASSYPGQPQHF. The DNA of the CDR3 is TGTGCCAGCAGTTACCCAGGGCAGCCCCAGCATTTT. The chain carries TRBV6-5 and TRBJ1-5; perhaps TRBD1 as D (5 bases). Germline V gives CDR1 MNHEY, CDR2 SVGAGI. The V and J ends lost 2 bases and 7 bases respectively, with 6 bases between them. The CDR3 totals 12 residues.

J is TRBJ1-4 and V is TRBV3-1 (or the pseudogene TRBV3-2); D not resolved. Trimming stripped 2 bases from V and 8 bases from J, with 9 bases between. The germline V gene has CDR1 LGHDT and CDR2 YNNKEL (reference sequence). The CDR3 has 13 amino acids. The CDR3 coding sequence is TGTGCCAGCAGCCAAAAGGGCAGCGAAAAACTGTTTTTT. This codes for CASSQKGSEKLFF.

This clone was seen only once. The chain links TRBV3-1 (or the pseudogene TRBV3-2) to TRBJ2-7, with D tentatively TRBD2 (5 bases). Germline CDR1 LGHDT, CDR2 YNNKEL (reference sequence). Trimming removed 3 bases at V and 12 bases at J, with 12 bases between. The CDR3 runs to 11 residues. CDR3: CASSQQDFRYF. CDR3 nucleotides: TGTGCCAGCAGCCAGCAGGACTTCCGGTACTTC.

V usage is TRBV25-1 and J usage is TRBJ1-4, with 9 bases fitting TRBD1. Germline V lookup: CDR1 MGHDK, CDR2 SYGVNS. Trimming removed 3 bases from V and 7 bases from J; junction bases left unmatched: 6. This CDR3 has 15 residues. The CDR3 DNA is TGTGCCAGCAGTGACGACAGGGGGGAGAGTGAAAAACTGTTTTTT. Protein sequence: CASSDDRGESEKLFF.

The chain has TRBV19 and TRBJ2-7; TRBD1 matches 9 bases. The CDR3 is made up of 15 amino acids. CDR1 is LNHDA and CDR2 is SQIVND in the germline V gene (reference sequence). V lost 5 bases to trimming and J lost 5 bases; unmatched junction nucleotides: 10. The CDR3 region has the DNA TGTGCCAGTAGTGCAACAACAGGGGGCTTCCACGAGCAGTACTTC. This sequence encodes CASSATTGGFHEQYF.

The chain combines TRBV2 with TRBJ1-2, with 10 bases matching TRBD1. This CDR3 has 12 residues. The V and J ends lost 6 bases and 7 bases, in that order; junction bases with no gene match: 2. CDR1 and CDR2 (germline): SNHLY, FYNNEI. CDR3 sequence reads: CASSRDRGGYTF. The CDR3 coding sequence is TGTGCCAGCAGCAGGGACAGGGGTGGCTACACCTTC.

The DNA of the CDR3 is TGTGCCAGCAGCGCAGGACTAGCGGGGTGGGCCGGGGAGCTGTTTTTT. Translated, it gives CASSAGLAGWAGELFF. J is TRBJ2-2 and V is TRBV11-2; TRBD2 matches 12 bases. The CDR3 loop spans 16 amino acids. CDR1 SGHAT and CDR2 FQNNGV come from the germline V gene. The V and J ends lost 5 bases and 6 bases, in that order; junction bases with no gene match: 7. Full variable domain (remainder filled in from reference TRBV11-2 and TRBJ2-2): EAGVAQSPRYKIIEKRQSVAFWCNPISGHATLYWYQQILGQGPKLLIQFQNNGVVDDSQLPKDRFSAERLKGVDSTLKIQPAKLEDSAVYLCASSAGLAGWAGELFFGEGSRLTVL.

CDR3 region: CASSIVAGNSYEQYF. The CDR3 DNA reads TGTGCCAGTAGTATAGTAGCGGGGAACTCCTACGAGCAGTACTTC. This rearrangement joins TRBV19 to TRBJ2-7, with 8 bases identical to TRBD2. Germline V gives CDR1 LNHDA, CDR2 SQIVND (reference sequence). This CDR3 contains 15 residues. The V and J ends lost 1 base and 0 bases, in that order; junction bases with no gene match: 2.

This rearrangement joins TRBV11-3 to TRBJ2-1; TRBD2 matches 10 bases. The CDR3 is 14 residues long. The germline gives CDR1 SGHNT, CDR2 YENEEA. J was trimmed by 3 bases and V by 8 bases; bases with no gene match: 4. For the CDR3, the DNA is TGTGCCAGCGCTAGCGGGGGCCTCTACAATGAGCAGTTCTTC. This encodes CASASGGLYNEQFF.

CDR3 in DNA: TGTGCCAGTGCAAGTATGTCCCAGAACACTGAAGCTTTCTTT. Amino acids: CASASMSQNTEAFF. V usage is TRBV19 and J usage is TRBJ1-1; D remains ambiguous. CDR3 size: 14 residues. The V gene's germline CDR1 is LNHDA and CDR2 SQIVND (reference sequence). Trimming pared 8 bases from V and 1 base from J, leaving 14 bases between. The whole variable domain, remainder taken from reference TRBV19 and TRBJ1-1, is DGGITQSPKYLFRKEGQNVTLSCEQNLNHDAMYWYRQDPGQGLRLIYYSQIVNDFQKGDIAEGYSVSREKKESFPLTVTSAQKNPTAFYLCASASMSQNTEAFFGQGTRLTVV.

The chain combines TRBV3-1 (or the pseudogene TRBV3-2) with TRBJ1-6, with D possibly matching TRBD1 (5 bases). Germline assignment: CDR1 LGHDT and CDR2 YNNKEL (reference sequence). This CDR3 has 15 amino acids. With 2 bases removed from V and 8 bases from J, the gap between germline ends came to 13 bases. The CDR3 reads CASSQTGGGDSPLHF. The CDR3 coding sequence is TGTGCCAGCAGCCAAACGGGGGGTGGAGATTCACCCCTCCACTTT.

The V and J genes are TRBV18 and TRBJ2-3; D is possibly TRBD1 (5 bases). This CDR3 contains 15 residues. Trimming shortened V by 0 bases and J by 3 bases, and 10 bases separated the two germline ends. The germline gives CDR1 KGHSH, CDR2 LQKENI. CDR3 nucleotides: TGTGCCAGCTCACCACCGACGACAGCAACAGATACGCAGTATTTT. Translated: CASSPPTTATDTQYF.

This sequence joins TRBV9 and TRBJ2-5, with 12 bases matching TRBD2. Per the germline V gene, CDR1 is SGDLS and CDR2 is YYNGEE. The CDR3 has 18 amino acids. The ends lost 0 bases at V and 1 base at J; junction bases unmatched: 7. CDR3 protein: CASSVAPSGGALQETQYF. The DNA of the CDR3 is TGTGCCAGCAGCGTAGCTCCTAGCGGGGGGGCCCTCCAAGAGACCCAGTACTTC.

This clone showed up just once. The chain recombines TRBV20-1 with TRBJ2-4, with TRBD1 matching 7 bases. V was clipped by 3 bases and J by 1 base; unmatched bases: 3. Germline CDR1 reads DFQATT; CDR2 reads SNEGSKA (reference sequence). The CDR3 loop spans 14 amino acids. This CDR3 is CSASEQGAKNIQYF. The CDR3 region has the DNA TGCAGTGCTAGTGAACAGGGGGCCAAAAACATTCAGTACTTC.

The rearrangement uses TRBV18 and TRBJ2-2; possibly TRBD2 for D (7 bases). The CDR3 extends over 16 amino acids. Germline V gene lookup returns CDR1 KGHSH and CDR2 LQKENI. The ends were cut back, 6 bases at V and 1 base at J, with 15 bases in the middle. CDR3 in amino acids: CASSSLRGQNTGELFF. In DNA, the CDR3 is TGTGCCAGCTCCTCGCTGCGGGGGCAGAACACCGGGGAGCTGTTTTTT.

The chain is built from TRBV7-8 and TRBJ2-5; 7 bases map to TRBD2. This CDR3 region has 14 residues. V gave up 3 bases and J gave up 6 bases; unmatched junction bases: 7. CDR1 is SGHVS, CDR2 FQNEAQ, per germline. The CDR3, as DNA: TGTGCCAGCAGCTTGACGGGGGGTAGGCAGACCCAGTACTTC. Protein product: CASSLTGGRQTQYF. Based on the CDR3 plus reference TRBV7-8 and TRBJ2-5, the full variable domain is GAGVSQSPRYKVAKRGQDVALRCDPISGHVSLFWYQQALGQGPEFLTYFQNEAQLDKSGLPSDRFFAERPEGSVSTLKIQRTQQEDSAVYLCASSLTGGRQTQYFGPGTRLLVL.

The chain has TRBV28 and TRBJ2-5, with D possibly being TRBD1 (6 bases). The CDR3 loop spans 16 amino acids. Germline CDR1 and CDR2: MDHEN and SYDVKM. V shed 2 bases and J shed 2 bases, with 15 bases lying between them. This CDR3 is CASSLGLLGAQETQYF. The CDR3 coding sequence is TGTGCCAGCAGTTTAGGCCTCTTGGGGGCTCAAGAGACCCAGTACTTC.

The chain employs TRBV19 and TRBJ1-3; D possibly corresponds to TRBD1 (6 bases). Germline V CDR1 and CDR2: LNHDA, SQIVND (reference sequence). Trimming pared 8 bases from V and 0 bases from J, leaving 26 bases between. The CDR3 is 19 amino acids. The CDR3 region has the DNA TGTGCCAGTCGTAACCCAGTATCGACAGGATACTACTCTGGAAACACCATATATTTT. Its translation: CASRNPVSTGYYSGNTIYF. The full variable domain, completed using reference TRBV19 and TRBJ1-3, is DGGITQSPKYLFRKEGQNVTLSCEQNLNHDAMYWYRQDPGQGLRLIYYSQIVNDFQKGDIAEGYSVSREKKESFPLTVTSAQKNPTAFYLCASRNPVSTGYYSGNTIYFGEGSWLTVV.

The chain links TRBV7-2 to TRBJ2-5; unclear D gene. This CDR3 region has 15 residues. Germline V CDR1 and CDR2: SGHTA, FQGNSA. V was pared by 1 base and J by 2 bases, with 11 bases between. CDR3 bases: TGTGCCAGCAGCTTAGGGCCGAGGCCACAAGAGACCCAGTACTTC. Translation: CASSLGPRPQETQYF.

The rearrangement links TRBV2 to TRBJ2-3; D is unresolved. The CDR3 loop spans 14 amino acids. Germline CDR1 is SNHLY and CDR2 is FYNNEI. V was pared by 6 bases and J by 0 bases, with 10 bases between. CDR3: CASRVVGSTDTQYF. CDR3 bases: TGTGCCAGCAGAGTTGTGGGTAGCACAGATACGCAGTATTTT.

The chain has TRBV19 and TRBJ2-7; 11 bases map to TRBD1. CDR3 length: 15 residues. V shed 4 bases and J 0 bases; nucleotides not matched to a gene: 2. Germline V gene lookup returns CDR1 LNHDA and CDR2 SQIVND (reference sequence). The CDR3 DNA reads TGTGCCAGTAGTACCGGGACAGGGGGCTCCTACGAGCAGTACTTC. Translating it yields CASSTGTGGSYEQYF.

J is TRBJ1-4 and V is TRBV6-6, with D perhaps matching TRBD1 (5 bases). Germline lookup yields CDR1 MNHNY and CDR2 SVGAGI (reference sequence). The CDR3 contains 15 residues. Trimming cost V 0 bases and J 7 bases, with 12 bases left between them. The CDR3 nucleotides are TGTGCCAGCAGTTACTCGAGGGGTGATCGTGAAAAACTGTTTTTT. It is translated as CASSYSRGDREKLFF.

The rearrangement links TRBV18 to TRBJ1-3; a possible D gene is TRBD1 (5 bases). The CDR3 has 14 residues. Germline V CDR1 and CDR2: KGHSH, LQKENI. Trimming left V 3 bases short and J 8 bases short, with 14 bases between. The CDR3 region is CASSPSRREDTIYF. The CDR3 coding sequence is TGTGCCAGCTCACCCTCCCGCAGGGAGGACACCATATATTTT.

Here the CDR3 reads CASSSRQADYNEQFF. The CDR3 nucleotides read TGTGCCAGCAGCTCCCGACAGGCTGATTACAATGAGCAGTTCTTC. The chain couples TRBV7-3 to TRBJ2-1, with a possible D match to TRBD1 (6 bases). The germline V gene encodes CDR1 SGHTA and CDR2 FQGTGA. The CDR3 is 15 amino acids. Trimming took 4 bases from V and 4 from J, leaving 14 bases between them.

This clone was observed a handful of times. The chain has TRBV10-3 and TRBJ1-1, with D maybe TRBD1 (5 bases). Germline V gene data show CDR1 as ENHRY and CDR2 as SYGVKD. The CDR3 totals 16 residues. With 0 bases removed from V and 4 bases from J, the gap between germline ends came to 15 bases. CDR3 in amino acids: CAISESVQGGGTEAFF. CDR3 coding DNA: TGTGCCATCAGTGAGTCGGTTCAGGGTGGTGGCACTGAAGCTTTCTTT.

The V and J genes are TRBV5-4 and TRBJ2-1; tentatively, D is TRBD2 (6 bases). Germline CDR1 is SGHNT and CDR2 is YYREEE (reference sequence). V dropped 2 bases and J dropped 5 bases, with 11 bases sitting between them. The CDR3 runs 14 residues. The CDR3 is CASSFGPGDNEQFF. In DNA, the CDR3 is TGTGCCAGCAGCTTTGGACCGGGAGACAATGAGCAGTTCTTC.

The chain employs TRBV5-6 and TRBJ1-4; D not certain. CDR3 length: 15 amino acids. Looked up from germline, CDR1 is SGHDT and CDR2 is YYEEEE. Trimming stripped 4 bases from V and 0 bases from J, with 10 bases between. The CDR3 DNA reads TGTGCCAGCAGCCCCCTCCATGCAACTAATGAAAAACTGTTTTTT. Its translation: CASSPLHATNEKLFF.

This chain joins TRBV12-3 or TRBV12-4 and TRBJ1-1; a possible D gene is TRBD1 (5 bases). The CDR3 consists of 13 residues. Trimming removed 7 bases at V and 4 bases at J, with 13 bases between. DNA for the CDR3: TGTGCCAGCACTCCACCTGGGGCCACTGAAGCTTTCTTT. Translated, it gives CASTPPGATEAFF.

The V and J genes are TRBV4-2 and TRBJ1-2, with 9 bases aligning to TRBD1. Trimming took 2 bases from V and 1 from J; bases not matched to a gene: 5. CDR3 length: 16 residues. Looked up from germline, CDR1 is LGHNA and CDR2 is YNFKEQ. CDR3 sequence (DNA): TGTGCCAGCAGCCAACGACAGGGGGAGGGTAACTATGGCTACACCTTC. Translation gives CASSQRQGEGNYGYTF.

The gene calls are TRBV4-3 and TRBJ2-7; no firm D call. The V gene's germline CDR1 is LGHNA and CDR2 YSLEER. The V end lost 1 base, the J end lost 2 bases, and 12 bases lay between the germline ends. The CDR3 is made up of 15 amino acids. CDR3 sequence (DNA): TGCGCCAGCAGCCAAGCTCAGTTAGCTCCCTACGAGCAGTACTTC. Its protein is CASSQAQLAPYEQYF.